The entry below gives a single T cell receptor beta chain sequence along with its context. Its antigen is currently unknown. Relative to the germline gene, one junction end is altered; a read error may explain this. This CDR3 spans 11 amino acids. From germline, CDR1 is SQVTM and CDR2 ANQGSEA. Sequencing used immunoSEQ version 4 in survey mode. The data were produced by immunoSEQ multiplex PCR, yet TCRdb's version contains in-frame clones alone and is incomplete. This sample has roughly 30,000 clones, with 78% found just once. This entry is derived from a study of persistence of HIV-infected CD4 T cells. Study-wide points: Compared with CD3/CD28-stimulated cells, CMV- and Gag-responding cells showed lower TCRbeta richness. The rare CMV-responding cells with HIV-1 proviruses were not separately TCR-sequenced.

The stimulus was lysate of CMV-infected fibroblasts, 8.5 to 10 ug/mL. Memory cells lacking CD40L and CD69 with high CD45RO were sorted. V usage is TRBV29-1 and J usage is TRBJ1-4, with D possibly TRBD1 on 6 matching bases. The source is an adult woman with HIV who was CMV-seropositive. The sequences come from CD4+ T cells sorted from PBMCs after approximately 19-hour stimulation, collected from a patient who received antiretroviral therapy. Here the CDR3 reads CSVEEFGTTGF. CDR3 coding DNA: TGCAGCGTTGAAGAATTTGGGACAACAGGTTTT.